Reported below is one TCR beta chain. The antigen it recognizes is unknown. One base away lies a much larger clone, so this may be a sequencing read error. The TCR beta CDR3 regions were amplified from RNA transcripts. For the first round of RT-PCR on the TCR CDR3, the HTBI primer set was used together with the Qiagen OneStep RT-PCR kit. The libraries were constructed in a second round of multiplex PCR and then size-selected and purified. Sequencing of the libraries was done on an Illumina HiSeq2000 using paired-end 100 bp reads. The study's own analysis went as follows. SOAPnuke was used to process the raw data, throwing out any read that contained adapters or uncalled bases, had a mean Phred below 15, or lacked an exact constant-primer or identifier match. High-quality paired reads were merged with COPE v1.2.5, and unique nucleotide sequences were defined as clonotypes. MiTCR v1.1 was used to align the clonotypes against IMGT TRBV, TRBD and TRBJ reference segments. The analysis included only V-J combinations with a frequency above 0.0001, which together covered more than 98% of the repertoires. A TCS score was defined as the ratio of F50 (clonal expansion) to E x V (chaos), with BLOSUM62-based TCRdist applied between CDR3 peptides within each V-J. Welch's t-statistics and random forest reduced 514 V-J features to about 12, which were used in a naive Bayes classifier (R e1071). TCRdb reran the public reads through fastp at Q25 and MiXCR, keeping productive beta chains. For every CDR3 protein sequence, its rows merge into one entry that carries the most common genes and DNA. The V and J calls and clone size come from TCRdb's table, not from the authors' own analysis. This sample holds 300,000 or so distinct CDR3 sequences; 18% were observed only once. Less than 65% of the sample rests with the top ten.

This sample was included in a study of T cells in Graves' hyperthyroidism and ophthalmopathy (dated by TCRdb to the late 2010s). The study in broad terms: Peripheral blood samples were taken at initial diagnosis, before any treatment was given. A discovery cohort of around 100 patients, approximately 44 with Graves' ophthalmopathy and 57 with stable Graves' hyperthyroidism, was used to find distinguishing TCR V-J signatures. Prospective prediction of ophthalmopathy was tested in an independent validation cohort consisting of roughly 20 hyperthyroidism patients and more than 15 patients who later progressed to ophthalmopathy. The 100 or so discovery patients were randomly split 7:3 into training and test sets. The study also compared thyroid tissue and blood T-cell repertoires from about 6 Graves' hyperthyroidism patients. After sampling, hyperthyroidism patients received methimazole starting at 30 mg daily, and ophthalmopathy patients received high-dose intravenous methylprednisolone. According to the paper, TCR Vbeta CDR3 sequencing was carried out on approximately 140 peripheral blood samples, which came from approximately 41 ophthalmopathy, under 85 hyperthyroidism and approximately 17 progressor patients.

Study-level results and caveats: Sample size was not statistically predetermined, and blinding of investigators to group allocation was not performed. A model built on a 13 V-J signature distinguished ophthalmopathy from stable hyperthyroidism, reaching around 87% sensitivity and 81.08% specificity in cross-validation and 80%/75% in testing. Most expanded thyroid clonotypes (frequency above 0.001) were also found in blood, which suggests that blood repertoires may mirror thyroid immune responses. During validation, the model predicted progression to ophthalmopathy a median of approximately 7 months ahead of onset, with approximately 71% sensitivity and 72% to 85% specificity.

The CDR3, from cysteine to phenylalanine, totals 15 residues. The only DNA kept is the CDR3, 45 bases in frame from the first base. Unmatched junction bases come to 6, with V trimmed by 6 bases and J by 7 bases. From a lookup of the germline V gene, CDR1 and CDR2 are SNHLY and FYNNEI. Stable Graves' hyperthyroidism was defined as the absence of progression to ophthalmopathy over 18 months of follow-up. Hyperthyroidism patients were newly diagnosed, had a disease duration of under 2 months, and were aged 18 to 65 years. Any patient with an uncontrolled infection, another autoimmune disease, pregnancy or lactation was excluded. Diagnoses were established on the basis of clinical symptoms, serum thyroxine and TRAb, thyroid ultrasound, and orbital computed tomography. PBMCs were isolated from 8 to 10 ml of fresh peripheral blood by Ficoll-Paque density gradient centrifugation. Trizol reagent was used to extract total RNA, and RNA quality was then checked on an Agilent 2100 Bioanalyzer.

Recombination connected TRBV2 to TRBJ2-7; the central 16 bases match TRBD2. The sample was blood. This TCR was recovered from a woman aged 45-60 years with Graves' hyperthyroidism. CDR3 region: CASREGTSGRGEQYF. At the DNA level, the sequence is TGTGCCAGCAGGGAGGGGACTAGCGGGAGGGGTGAGCAGTACTTC.